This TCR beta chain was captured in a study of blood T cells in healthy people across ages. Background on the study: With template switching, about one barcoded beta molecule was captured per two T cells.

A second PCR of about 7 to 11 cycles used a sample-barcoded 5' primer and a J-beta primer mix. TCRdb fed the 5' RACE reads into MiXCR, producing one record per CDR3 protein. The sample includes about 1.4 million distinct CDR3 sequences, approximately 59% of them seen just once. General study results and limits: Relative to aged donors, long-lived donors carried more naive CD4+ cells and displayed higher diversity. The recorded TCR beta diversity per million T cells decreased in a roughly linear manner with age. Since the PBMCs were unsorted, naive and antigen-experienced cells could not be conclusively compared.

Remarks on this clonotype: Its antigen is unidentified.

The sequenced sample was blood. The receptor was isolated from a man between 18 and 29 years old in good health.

Here the CDR3 DNA reads TGTGCCAGCAACCAGATGGAGCTAGCCGTTAATGAGCAGTTCTTC. Amino acid sequence: CASNQMELAVNEQFF. The chain combines TRBV4-2 with TRBJ2-1; possible D gene TRBD2, 5 bases. Germline assignment: CDR1 LGHNA and CDR2 YNFKEQ. The CDR3 is 15 residues long. Trimming removed 7 bases at V and 7 bases at J, with 20 bases between.